The 20 T cell receptor beta chains below were found in one sample sequenced in a study of blood T cell repertoires in COVID-19. The table came from immunoSEQ multiplex PCR; TCRdb's copy has only in-frame clones and leaves some out. This sample has about 130,000 clones, with just under 85% found just once. Sequencing used peripheral blood. The source of these receptors is a woman in her fifties or sixties with acute or convalescent COVID-19.

V usage is TRBV24-1 and J usage is TRBJ2-1; 9 bases map to TRBD1. V shed 7 bases and J 9 bases; nucleotides not matched to a gene: 6. Germline assignment: CDR1 KGHDR and CDR2 SFDVKD. The CDR3 totals 13 residues. The CDR3 region is CATRDRGNSEQFF. DNA of the CDR3: TGTGCCACCAGAGACAGGGGGAATTCTGAGCAGTTCTTC.

In its sample, this clone was seen a few times. The chain has TRBV5-1 and TRBJ2-3; tentative D call: TRBD1 (5 bases). Germline values: CDR1 SGHRS, CDR2 YFSETQ. With 2 bases removed from V and 2 bases from J, the gap between germline ends came to 12 bases. This CDR3 is built from 15 residues. DNA of the CDR3: TGCGCCAGCAGCTTTGAAGGGGCCCCCACAGATACGCAGTATTTT. It encodes CASSFEGAPTDTQYF.

This clone turned up a few times. The V and J genes are TRBV29-1 and TRBJ1-1, with 7 bases lining up with TRBD1. CDR1 SQVTM and CDR2 ANQGSEA come from the germline V gene. The CDR3 is 15 residues long. Trimming took 1 base from V and 7 from J; bases not matched to a gene: 12. The CDR3 region is CSVEVQVTGRFEAFF. The CDR3 DNA follows: TGCAGCGTTGAAGTACAGGTGACAGGGAGATTTGAAGCTTTCTTT.

The chain is built from TRBV9 and TRBJ2-1, with 11 bases identical to TRBD1. J was trimmed by 7 bases and V by 1 base; bases with no gene match: 4. Germline assignment: CDR1 SGDLS and CDR2 YYNGEE. CDR3 length equals 15 residues. CDR3 coding DNA: TGTGCCAGCAGCGTAATGGGGACAGGGGGGAATGAGCAGTTCTTC. Translated, it gives CASSVMGTGGNEQFF. The whole variable domain, filled in from reference TRBV9 and TRBJ2-1, reads DSGVTQTPKHLITATGQRVTLRCSPRSGDLSVYWYQQSLDQGLQFLIQYYNGEERAKGNILERFSAQQFPDLHSELNLSSLELGDSALYFCASSVMGTGGNEQFFGPGTRLTVL.

The chain recombines TRBV11-2 with TRBJ1-1, with D possibly TRBD1 on 5 matching bases. V lost 4 bases and J 5 bases, leaving 17 bases between the germline ends. Looked up from germline, CDR1 is SGHAT and CDR2 is FQNNGV. The CDR3 is 15 amino acids. CDR3 in amino acids: CASSSRTLGVTEAFF. CDR3 nucleotides: TGTGCCAGCAGCTCCCGGACCTTAGGGGTAACTGAAGCTTTCTTT. Variable domain in full (rest from reference TRBV11-2 and TRBJ1-1): EAGVAQSPRYKIIEKRQSVAFWCNPISGHATLYWYQQILGQGPKLLIQFQNNGVVDDSQLPKDRFSAERLKGVDSTLKIQPAKLEDSAVYLCASSSRTLGVTEAFFGQGTRLTVV.

The chain combines TRBV28 with TRBJ1-1, with D hard to call. Trimming pared 2 bases from V and 1 base from J, leaving 5 bases between. CDR3 length: 13 amino acids. Germline lookup yields CDR1 MDHEN and CDR2 SYDVKM. The CDR3 DNA is TGTGCCAGCAGTTTAGCGGCGAACACTGAAGCTTTCTTT. It specifies CASSLAANTEAFF.

The rearrangement joins TRBV6-6 to TRBJ2-7; D is unclear. This CDR3 region has 12 residues. The germline CDR1 and CDR2 sequences are MNHNY and SVGAGI (reference sequence). V lost 5 bases and J 0 bases, leaving 5 bases between the germline ends. The CDR3 protein is CASSPSSYEQYF. The CDR3 DNA follows: TGTGCCAGCAGTCCGAGCTCCTACGAGCAGTACTTC.

V is TRBV29-1 and J is TRBJ1-1; perhaps TRBD1 as D (5 bases). Germline V CDR1 and CDR2: SQVTM, ANQGSEA. The CDR3 totals 13 residues. Trimming shortened V by 7 bases and J by 3 bases, and 15 bases separated the two germline ends. CDR3 in amino acids: CSGGPLQDTEAFF. CDR3 coding DNA: TGCAGCGGGGGACCCCTTCAGGACACTGAAGCTTTCTTT. Supplemented by reference TRBV29-1 and TRBJ1-1, the full variable domain reads SAVISQKPSRDICQRGTSLTIQCQVDSQVTMMFWYRQQPGQSLTLIATANQGSEATYESGFVIDKFPISRPNLTFSTLTVSNMSPEDSSIYLCSGGPLQDTEAFFGQGTRLTVV.

The CDR3 region is CASIADTPTDTEAFF. The CDR3 region has the DNA TGTGCCAGTATAGCGGACACACCAACAGACACTGAAGCTTTCTTT. The rearrangement links TRBV2 to TRBJ1-1, with D perhaps matching TRBD1 (5 bases). Looked up from germline, CDR1 is SNHLY and CDR2 is FYNNEI. Trimming left V 9 bases short and J 3 bases short, with 20 bases between. The CDR3 length is 15 residues.

The chain couples TRBV6-5 to TRBJ1-2; D remains unclear. V gave up 8 bases and J gave up 0 bases, with 10 bases separating them. This CDR3 spans 13 amino acids. CDR1 and CDR2 from the germline V gene are MNHEY and SVGAGI. CDR3 DNA: TGTGCCAGCTTGTCAGCGACTAACTATGGCTACACCTTC. It specifies CASLSATNYGYTF.

The DNA for the CDR3 is TGTGCCAGCAGCCAGTGGGACAGTAATTCACCCCTCCACTTT. Its protein is CASSQWDSNSPLHF. The chain couples TRBV3-1 (or the pseudogene TRBV3-2) to TRBJ1-6; 7 positions agree with TRBD1. After removal of 3 bases from V and 6 bases from J, the junction contained 2 bases not matched to a gene. Per the germline V gene, CDR1 is LGHDT and CDR2 is YNNKEL (reference sequence). The CDR3 sequence is 14 residues long.

This CDR3 is CASSPLRTDRSSYEQYF. CDR3 bases: TGCGCCAGCAGCCCCCTGCGGACAGACCGTAGCTCCTACGAGCAGTACTTC. J is TRBJ2-7 and V is TRBV5-1, with D perhaps TRBD1 (6 bases). V was cut by 4 bases and J by 0 bases, with 20 bases left in between. Germline CDR1 and CDR2: SGHRS and YFSETQ. The CDR3 sequence is 17 residues long.

The chain uses TRBV19 and TRBJ2-7, with a weak D call TRBD1 (6 bases). The CDR3 length is 15 residues. Trimming cost V 7 bases and J 7 bases, with 23 bases left between them. Per the germline V gene, CDR1 is LNHDA and CDR2 is SQIVND (reference sequence). The DNA for the CDR3 is TGTGCCAGTAACGGAGGACCGCAGGGGAAGAGTGAGCAGTACTTC. The encoded protein is CASNGGPQGKSEQYF.

This chain joins TRBV9 and TRBJ2-3; TRBD2 aligns across 9 bases. The CDR3 totals 17 residues. Per germline, CDR1 SGDLS and CDR2 YYNGEE. V lost 1 base to trimming and J lost 2 bases; unmatched junction nucleotides: 8. The CDR3, as DNA: TGTGCCAGCAGCGTAACGGGACTAGCTCTCTCCACAGATACGCAGTATTTT. Translation gives CASSVTGLALSTDTQYF.

This rearrangement joins TRBV28 to TRBJ1-1, with D tentatively TRBD1 (5 bases). In germline, CDR1 is MDHEN, CDR2 SYDVKM. The CDR3 consists of 15 residues. The V end was cut by 5 bases, the J end by 5 bases, with 18 bases between. CDR3 residues: CASSPPGQGSTEAFF. The CDR3 DNA reads TGTGCCAGCAGTCCCCCCGGGCAGGGTAGTACTGAAGCTTTCTTT.

The J gene is TRBJ1-2, the V gene TRBV10-2, with D possibly matching TRBD1 (6 bases). Trimming left V 6 bases short and J 7 bases short, with 18 bases between. The germline V gene has CDR1 WSHSY and CDR2 SAAADI. The CDR3 runs to 14 residues. CDR3: CASSEARQASGYTF. As DNA, the CDR3 is TGCGCCAGCAGCGAAGCTAGACAGGCAAGTGGCTACACCTTC.

The chain recombines TRBV27 with TRBJ1-2, with 7 bases that match TRBD1. V shed 7 bases, J shed 4 bases, and the junction held 12 bases outside the gene matches. The CDR3 loop spans 15 amino acids. The germline CDR1 and CDR2 sequences are MNHEY and SMNVEV (reference sequence). The DNA for the CDR3 is TGTGCCAGCACCCCAGACAGGGCGAGACCCTATGGCTACACCTTC. This gives the protein CASTPDRARPYGYTF.

The rearrangement uses TRBV2 and TRBJ1-2; tentative D call: TRBD1 (5 bases). CDR1 is SNHLY, CDR2 FYNNEI, per germline. The CDR3 runs 15 residues. Trimming removed 5 bases from V and 4 bases from J, with 17 bases in between. Written as DNA, the CDR3 is TGTGCCAGCAGTAGTACTAGGGGAGGCAGCTATGGCTACACCTTC. As protein: CASSSTRGGSYGYTF.

Notes on this clone: At one boundary the junction diverges from the germline segment, which might be a read error. The gene calls are TRBV19 and TRBJ1-4; tentatively, D is TRBD1 (5 bases). The CDR3 is made up of 14 amino acids. Germline CDR1 is LNHDA and CDR2 is SQIVND (reference sequence). CDR3 region: CASKNQGTTEKLFF. In nucleotides, the CDR3 is TGTGCCAGTAAAAATCAGGGCACTACTGAAAAACTGTTTTTT. Full variable domain (rest looked up from reference TRBV19 and TRBJ1-4): DGGITQSPKYLFRKEGQNVTLSCEQNLNHDAMYWYRQDPGQGLRLIYYSQIVNDFQKGDIAEGYSVSREKKESFPLTVTSAQKNPTAFYLCASKNQGTTEKLFFGSGTQLSVL.

The genes are TRBV5-1 and TRBJ1-1, with TRBD1 identical over 10 bases. CDR1 SGHRS and CDR2 YFSETQ come from the germline V gene. CDR3 size: 14 residues. V was clipped by 4 bases and J by 3 bases; unmatched bases: 3. The CDR3 loop is CASSRGTGDTEAFF. CDR3 coding DNA: TGCGCCAGCAGCCGCGGGACAGGGGACACTGAAGCTTTCTTT.